Below are 8 T cell receptor beta chains sequenced from a single sample in a study of blood T cells in healthy people across ages (dated by TCRdb to between 2015 and 2017). The library relied on 5' RACE. TCRdb lists the instrument as Illumina HiSeq 2500. A second PCR of roughly 6 to 11 cycles was run with a J-beta primer mix and a sample-barcoded 5' primer. Using fastp at Q25 and MiXCR, TCRdb reprocessed the public reads and kept productive beta chains. Rows merge per CDR3 protein into single entries with the most common DNA and genes. The sample table shows 1.2 million to 1.5 million distinct CDR3 sequences, and approximately 38% are seen once. The ten biggest clones cover roughly 7.9% of the sample. The sample taken for sequencing was blood. All receptors derive from a young woman in good health.

The chain combines TRBV20-1 with TRBJ2-1; weak D call: TRBD1 (6 bases). Trimming took off 4 bases at V and 5 bases at J, with 12 bases between the two ends. The CDR3 sequence is 13 residues long. Germline V gene lookup returns CDR1 DFQATT and CDR2 SNEGSKA (reference sequence). The CDR3 is CSAKTDRNNEQFF. Written as DNA, the CDR3 is TGCAGTGCTAAAACGGACAGAAACAATGAGCAGTTCTTC.

The chain uses TRBV7-4 and TRBJ1-1; TRBD1 matches at 7 bases. V lost 3 bases and J lost 3; bases outside the gene matches: 13. Germline values: CDR1 SGHVT, CDR2 SQSDAQ. This CDR3 region has 17 residues. The chain's CDR3 is CASSLNRGGFLDTEAFF. CDR3 DNA sequence: TGTGCCAGCAGCTTGAACAGGGGAGGTTTTCTGGACACTGAAGCTTTCTTT.

The V gene is TRBV4-1, the J gene TRBJ2-1; the match to TRBD2 covers 8 bases. Germline assignment: CDR1 MGHRA and CDR2 YSYEKL. The CDR3 extends over 17 amino acids. The V segment lost 4 bases and the J segment 2 bases; nucleotides outside the gene matches: 10. The CDR3 DNA reads TGCGCCAGCAGCCTCCGGCCGCGGGGGGCGGCCTACAATGAGCAGTTCTTC. Residues: CASSLRPRGAAYNEQFF.

This clonotype was counted ten times or more. The chain uses TRBV29-1 and TRBJ2-1, with D perhaps matching TRBD1 or TRBD2 (5 bases each). Trimming took 7 bases from V and 9 from J, leaving 16 bases between them. Germline V lookup: CDR1 SQVTM, CDR2 ANQGSEA. The CDR3 sequence is 12 residues long. CDR3 sequence: CSGFRVGSEQFF. The CDR3 DNA reads TGCAGCGGATTCAGGGTAGGGAGTGAGCAGTTCTTC.

This rearrangement joins TRBV7-2 to TRBJ1-2; 7 bases are a match to TRBD1. Germline V gene data show CDR1 as SGHTA and CDR2 as FQGNSA. The V and J ends lost 5 bases and 5 bases, in that order; junction bases with no gene match: 11. The CDR3 consists of 15 residues. The CDR3 bases are TGTGCCAGCAGCCCCTCCGACAGGGTCCCTTATGGCTACACCTTC. This translates into CASSPSDRVPYGYTF.

V usage is TRBV7-9 and J usage is TRBJ2-1; D is possibly TRBD1 or TRBD2 (5 bases each). This CDR3 is built from 15 residues. The V end was cut by 1 base, the J end by 11 bases, with 18 bases between. The germline CDR1 and CDR2 sequences are SEHNR and FQNEAQ (reference sequence). The CDR3, as DNA: TGTGCCAGCAGCTTAGGTTTATCCGGGGCGCCTAAGCAGTTCTTC. This translates into CASSLGLSGAPKQFF.

This clonotype was detected a few times. The genes are TRBV6-2 or TRBV6-3 and TRBJ1-2, with no clear D. From germline, CDR1 is MNHEY and CDR2 SVGEGT. The CDR3 consists of 15 residues. Trimming removed 8 bases at V and 5 bases at J, with 21 bases between. CDR3 in amino acids: CASGLETFTKYGYTF. The CDR3 DNA sequence: TGTGCCAGCGGGTTGGAGACGTTTACGAAGTATGGCTACACCTTC.

Only a few counts were recorded for this clonotype. The chain employs TRBV5-1 and TRBJ2-3; 8 bases line up with TRBD2. Germline assignment: CDR1 SGHRS and CDR2 YFSETQ. The CDR3 sequence is 16 residues long. J lost 1 base, V lost 0 bases, and 4 bases had no gene match. The CDR3 sequence is CASSLANSGGTDTQYF. CDR3 in DNA: TGCGCCAGCAGCTTGGCCAATAGCGGGGGCACAGATACGCAGTATTTT.